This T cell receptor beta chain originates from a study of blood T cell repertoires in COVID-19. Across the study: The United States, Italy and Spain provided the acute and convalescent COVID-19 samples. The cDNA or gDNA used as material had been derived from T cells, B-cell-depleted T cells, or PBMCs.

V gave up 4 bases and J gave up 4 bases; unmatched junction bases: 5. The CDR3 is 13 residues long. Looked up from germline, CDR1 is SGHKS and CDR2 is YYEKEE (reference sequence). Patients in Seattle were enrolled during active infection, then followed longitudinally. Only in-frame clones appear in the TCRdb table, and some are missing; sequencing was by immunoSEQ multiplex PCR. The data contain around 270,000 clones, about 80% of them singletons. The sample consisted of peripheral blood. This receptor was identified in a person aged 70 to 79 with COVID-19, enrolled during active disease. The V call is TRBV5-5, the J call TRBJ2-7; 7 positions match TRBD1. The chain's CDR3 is CASSLTGEYEQYF. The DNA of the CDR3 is TGTGCCAGCAGCCTAACAGGGGAATACGAGCAGTACTTC.